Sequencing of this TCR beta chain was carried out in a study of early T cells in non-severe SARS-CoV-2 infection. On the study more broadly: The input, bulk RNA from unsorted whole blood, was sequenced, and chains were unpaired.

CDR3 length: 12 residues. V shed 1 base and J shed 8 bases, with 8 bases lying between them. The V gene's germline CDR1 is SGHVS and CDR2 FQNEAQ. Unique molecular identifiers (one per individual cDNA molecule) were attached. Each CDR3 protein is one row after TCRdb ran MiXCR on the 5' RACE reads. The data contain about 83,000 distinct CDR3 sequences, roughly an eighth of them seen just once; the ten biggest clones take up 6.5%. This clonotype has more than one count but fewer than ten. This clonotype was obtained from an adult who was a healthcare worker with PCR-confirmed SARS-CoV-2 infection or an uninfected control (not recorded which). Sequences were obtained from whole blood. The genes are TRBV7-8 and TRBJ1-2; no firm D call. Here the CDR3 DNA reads TGTGCCAGCAGCTTAGGGACCATGGGCTACACCTTC. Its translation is CASSLGTMGYTF. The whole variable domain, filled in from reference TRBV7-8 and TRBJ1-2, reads GAGVSQSPRYKVAKRGQDVALRCDPISGHVSLFWYQQALGQGPEFLTYFQNEAQLDKSGLPSDRFFAERPEGSVSTLKIQRTQQEDSAVYLCASSLGTMGYTFGSGTRLTVV.